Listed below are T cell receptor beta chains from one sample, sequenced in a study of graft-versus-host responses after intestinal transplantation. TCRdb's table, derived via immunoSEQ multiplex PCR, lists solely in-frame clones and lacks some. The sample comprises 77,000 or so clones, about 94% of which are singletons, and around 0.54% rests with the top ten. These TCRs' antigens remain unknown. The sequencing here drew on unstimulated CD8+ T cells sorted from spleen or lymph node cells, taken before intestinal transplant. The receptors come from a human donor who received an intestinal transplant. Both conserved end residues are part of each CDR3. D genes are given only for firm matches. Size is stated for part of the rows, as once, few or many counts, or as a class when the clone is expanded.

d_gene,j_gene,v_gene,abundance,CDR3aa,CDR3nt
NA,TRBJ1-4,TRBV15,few,CATSRWTVLSPNEKLFF,TGTGCCACCAGCAGATGGACGGTGCTTAGCCCTAATGAAAAACTGTTTTTT
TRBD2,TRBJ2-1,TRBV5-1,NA,CASSLGTSDYNEQFF,TGCGCCAGCAGCTTGGGGACTAGCGACTACAATGAGCAGTTCTTC
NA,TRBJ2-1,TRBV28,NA,CASSLSSGSYNEQFF,TGTGCCAGCAGTTTGTCCTCGGGCTCCTACAATGAGCAGTTCTTC
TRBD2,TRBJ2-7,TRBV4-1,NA,CASSGGGFDSGSSYEQYF,TGCGCCAGCAGCGGCGGCGGGTTTGATAGCGGGAGTTCCTACGAGCAGTACTTC
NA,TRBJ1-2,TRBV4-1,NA,CASSPGTARSQKDGYTF,TGCGCCAGCAGCCCCGGGACCGCTCGCTCACAAAAGGATGGCTACACCTTC
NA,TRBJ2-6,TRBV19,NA,CASSIDLRRVASWRSGANVLTF,TGTGCCAGTAGTATAGATCTCCGGAGAGTCGCTAGCTGGCGCTCTGGGGCCAACGTCCTGACTTTC
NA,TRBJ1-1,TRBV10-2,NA,CASSEPKGEAFF,TGCGCCAGCAGTGAGCCCAAGGGAGAAGCTTTCTTT
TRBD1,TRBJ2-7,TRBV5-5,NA,CASSPGTGGFPYEQYF,TGTGCCAGCAGCCCCGGGACAGGGGGCTTCCCCTACGAGCAGTACTTC
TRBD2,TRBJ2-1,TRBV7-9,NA,CASSDRSGGSSYNEQFF,TGTGCCAGCAGCGATCGTTCGGGGGGGAGCTCCTACAATGAGCAGTTCTTC
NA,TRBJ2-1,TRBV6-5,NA,CASTDGVVANEQFF,TGTGCCAGCACCGACGGGGTGGTGGCCAATGAGCAGTTCTTC
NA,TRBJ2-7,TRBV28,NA,CASSLRDRFWEQYF,TGTGCCAGCAGTTTGCGGGACCGATTTTGGGAGCAGTACTTC
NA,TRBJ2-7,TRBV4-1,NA,CASSHGPTGVAEQYF,TGCGCCAGCAGCCATGGACCGACCGGGGTTGCCGAGCAGTACTTC
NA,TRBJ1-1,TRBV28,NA,CASSLVGGTEAFF,TGTGCCAGCAGTTTAGTTGGGGGCACTGAAGCTTTCTTT
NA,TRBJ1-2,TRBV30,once,CAWSPGGPSNYGYTF,TGTGCCTGGAGTCCGGGGGGACCCTCTAACTATGGCTACACCTTC
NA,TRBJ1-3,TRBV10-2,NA,CASRGVRTDFSGNTIYF,TGCGCCAGCCGGGGCGTTCGGACGGACTTCTCTGGAAACACCATATATTTT
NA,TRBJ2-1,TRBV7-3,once,CASSDQNEQFF,TGTGCCAGCAGCGATCAGAATGAGCAGTTCTTC
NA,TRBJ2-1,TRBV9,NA,CASSVGGVRDEQFF,TGTGCCAGCAGCGTAGGTGGGGTGAGGGATGAGCAGTTCTTC
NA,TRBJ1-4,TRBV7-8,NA,CASSLRIGILDEKLFF,TGTGCCAGCAGCTTACGTATAGGGATTCTAGATGAAAAACTGTTTTTT
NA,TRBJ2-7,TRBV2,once,CASTPAGTNNYEQYF,TGTGCCAGCACTCCCGCCGGGACCAATAACTACGAGCAGTACTTC
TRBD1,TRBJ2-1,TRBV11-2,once,CASSTQGAYNEQFF,TGTGCCAGCAGTACACAGGGGGCGTACAATGAGCAGTTCTTC
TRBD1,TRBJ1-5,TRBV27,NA,CASSSVRDRGPGQPQHF,TGTGCCAGCAGTTCAGTACGGGACAGGGGGCCCGGTCAGCCCCAGCATTTT
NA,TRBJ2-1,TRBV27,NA,CASSLIRAEYNEQFF,TGTGCCAGCAGTTTAATTCGCGCAGAGTACAATGAGCAGTTCTTC
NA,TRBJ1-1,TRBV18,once,CASSPIFGEAFF,TGTGCCAGCTCCCCCATCTTTGGCGAAGCTTTCTTT
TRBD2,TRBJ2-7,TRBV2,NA,CASSGLPASGPGEQYF,TGTGCCAGCAGTGGGCTTCCGGCTAGCGGACCTGGCGAGCAGTACTTC
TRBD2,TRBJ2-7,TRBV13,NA,CASSLRARGVGYEQYF,TGTGCCAGCAGCTTAAGGGCACGGGGGGTAGGGTACGAGCAGTACTTC
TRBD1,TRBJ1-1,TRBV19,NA,CASSIAAGGSEAFF,TGTGCCAGTAGTATAGCGGCAGGGGGCTCTGAAGCTTTCTTT